These 20 T cell receptor beta chains share one sample of origin, sequenced in a study of cytomegalovirus exposure and HLA in healthy donors. Researchers ran the PCR with 60 Vbeta and 13 Jbeta primers. Assay used: immunoSEQ multiplex PCR; TCRdb lists only in-frame clones, some missing. The sample gives about 160,000 clones, around four fifths of which show up once; roughly 1.2% is in the top ten. The material sequenced was PBMCs. All receptors derive from a woman aged 50 to 60 in good health and CMV-seronegative.

In DNA, the CDR3 is TGTGCCAGTAGTCCGGGACAGTCCAAAGGGGCTAACAATGAGCAGTTCTTC. Protein product: CASSPGQSKGANNEQFF. The J gene is TRBJ2-1, the V gene TRBV19, with 7 positions matching TRBD1. The CDR3 sequence is 17 residues long. Germline V gene sequence: CDR1 LNHDA, CDR2 SQIVND (reference sequence). V was pared by 5 bases and J by 5 bases, with 15 bases of the junction left unmatched.

DNA of the CDR3: TGTGCCAGCAGTGGGGGGGGACAAGCACGCTATGGCTACACCTTC. Its translation: CASSGGGQARYGYTF. The J gene is TRBJ1-2, the V gene TRBV25-1; TRBD1 might be the D (6 bases). Germline V gene sequence: CDR1 MGHDK, CDR2 SYGVNS. V was trimmed by 4 bases and J by 4 bases, leaving 16 bases between them. The CDR3 is 15 amino acids.

V and J are TRBV5-8 and TRBJ1-3; no definite D call. The CDR3 is 16 residues long. Deletions cut 4 bases from V and 0 bases from J, with 14 bases between. Per germline, CDR1 SGHTS and CDR2 YDEGEE. CDR3 sequence reads: CASSRRPSGSGNTIYF. DNA for the CDR3: TGTGCCAGCAGCCGCCGGCCGAGCGGCTCTGGAAACACCATATATTTT. The full variable domain, rest sourced from reference TRBV5-8 and TRBJ1-3, is EAGVTQSPTHLIKTRGQQATLRCSPISGHTSVYWYQQALGLGLQFLLWYDEGEERNRGNFPPRFSGRQFPNYSSELNVNALELEDSALYLCASSRRPSGSGNTIYFGEGSWLTVV.

This clone came up once. The J gene is TRBJ2-7, the V gene TRBV13; TRBD2 agrees at 7 bases. In germline, CDR1 is PRHDT, CDR2 FYEKMQ (reference sequence). This CDR3 is built from 17 residues. V trimming: 3 bases; J trimming: 3 bases; junction bases outside the gene matches: 14. As DNA, the CDR3 is TGTGCCAGCAGCTTTACCCAGCGGGGTGACCCCATCTACGAGCAGTACTTC. Protein sequence: CASSFTQRGDPIYEQYF.

The chain recombines TRBV5-1 with TRBJ1-4; D might be TRBD1 (5 bases). This CDR3 region has 15 residues. V was shortened by 7 bases and J by 8 bases, with 21 bases between the two germline ends. Germline assignment: CDR1 SGHRS and CDR2 YFSETQ. CDR3 nucleotides: TGCGCCAGCCAGACGACCGGGACTGCACCCGAAAAACTGTTTTTT. Amino acids: CASQTTGTAPEKLFF.

CDR3 in amino acids: CASSQAEENEADIQPQHF. The DNA for the CDR3 is TGCGCCAGCAGCCAAGCCGAAGAAAACGAGGCGGACATACAGCCCCAGCATTTT. This chain joins TRBV4-1 and TRBJ1-5; a possible D gene is TRBD1 (5 bases). This CDR3 spans 18 amino acids. Trimming removed 1 base at V and 7 bases at J, with 23 bases between. The germline V gene encodes CDR1 MGHRA and CDR2 YSYEKL.

A note on this clone: A junction end diverges from the germline sequence, so it may reflect a read error. The rearrangement joins TRBV7-7 to TRBJ2-1; 14 bases align to TRBD2. Germline assignment: CDR1 SSHAT and CDR2 FNYEAQ (reference sequence). This CDR3 contains 16 residues. The DNA of the CDR3 is TGTGCTAGCAGCTCGGGGACTAGCGGGAGTAGCCATGAGCAGTTCTTC. It specifies CASSSGTSGSSHEQFF.

V usage is TRBV5-6 and J usage is TRBJ2-1; TRBD2 aligns across 12 bases. The J segment lost 1 base and the V segment lost 4 bases, leaving 9 bases of the junction unmatched. Germline CDR1 SGHDT, CDR2 YYEEEE. The CDR3 is 18 amino acids. The CDR3 loop reads CASSPGTSGLGSYNEQFF. The CDR3 coding sequence is TGTGCCAGCAGCCCTGGGACTAGCGGGTTGGGGTCCTACAATGAGCAGTTCTTC.

V and J are TRBV5-1 and TRBJ1-1; 7 positions match TRBD1. In germline, CDR1 is SGHRS, CDR2 YFSETQ. The CDR3 length is 13 residues. With V trimmed by 4 bases and J by 9 bases, 9 bases remained unmatched. The CDR3 nucleotides are TGCGCCAGCAGCCAAACAGGGGAAGATAAAGCTTTCTTT. Protein: CASSQTGEDKAFF. Full variable domain (outside the CDR3, taken from reference TRBV5-1 and TRBJ1-1): KAGVTQTPRYLIKTRGQQVTLSCSPISGHRSVSWYQQTPGQGLQFLFEYFSETQRNKGNFPGRFSGRQFSNSRSEMNVSTLELGDSALYLCASSQTGEDKAFFGQGTRLTVV.

The V call is TRBV9, the J call TRBJ2-5, with D hard to call. The J call may not be correct, given that the DNA end is closer to TRBJ2-7. The CDR3 is 14 residues long. Germline V gives CDR1 SGDLS, CDR2 YYNGEE. CDR3 coding DNA: TGTGCCAGCAGCCCAGATCCCGCTAGCTACGAGCAGTACTTC. Translation gives CASSPDPASYEQYF.

This chain connects TRBV6-5 to TRBJ2-7; D ambiguous. The CDR3 is made up of 12 amino acids. CDR1 and CDR2 (germline): MNHEY, SVGAGI. Trimming stripped 7 bases from V and 0 bases from J, with 7 bases between. CDR3 sequence reads: CASKSASYEQYF. The CDR3 nucleotides are TGTGCCAGCAAAAGCGCCTCCTACGAGCAGTACTTC.

V and J are TRBV7-6 and TRBJ2-3; 11 bases match TRBD2. The CDR3 extends over 16 amino acids. Germline assignment: CDR1 SGHVS and CDR2 FNYEAQ. Losses at the gene ends were 5 bases for V and 5 bases for J; bases not matched to a gene: 9. The CDR3 protein is CASSPGTSGLKDTQYF. The CDR3 bases are TGTGCCAGCAGCCCCGGGACTAGCGGTTTAAAAGATACGCAGTATTTT. Variable domain in full (rest from reference TRBV7-6 and TRBJ2-3): GAGVSQSPRYKVTKRGQDVALRCDPISGHVSLYWYRQALGQGPEFLTYFNYEAQQDKSGLPNDRFSAERPEGSISTLTIQRTEQRDSAMYRCASSPGTSGLKDTQYFGPGTRLTVL.

The chain couples TRBV6-5 to TRBJ2-5, with a weak D call TRBD2 (5 bases). The J call is in doubt because the DNA end fits TRBJ2-7 better. The CDR3 is 15 amino acids. Germline CDR1 MNHEY, CDR2 SVGAGI. In DNA form, the CDR3 reads TGTGCCAGCAGTTCCCGACCATCCGGGATCTACGAGCAGTACTTC. Its protein is CASSSRPSGIYEQYF.

The chain recombines TRBV19 with TRBJ1-6; 7 positions match TRBD1. The CDR3 contains 15 residues. CDR1 and CDR2 (germline): LNHDA, SQIVND (reference sequence). The trim removed 8 bases at V and 7 bases at J, leaving 11 bases unmatched. The CDR3 DNA is TGTGCCAGTCTCGGTGCGGACAGGCCGAATTCACCCCTCCACTTT. Its translation is CASLGADRPNSPLHF.

The rearrangement uses TRBV19 and TRBJ2-2; D ambiguous. Trimming left V 8 bases short and J 2 bases short, with 18 bases between. This CDR3 is built from 16 residues. From germline, CDR1 is LNHDA and CDR2 SQIVND (reference sequence). CDR3 nucleotide sequence: TGTGCCAGTGACCAAGGCAGGTCCTATAACACCGGGGAGCTGTTTTTT. Amino acid sequence: CASDQGRSYNTGELFF.

The rearrangement joins TRBV6-1 to TRBJ1-2; possible D gene TRBD1, 5 bases. Trimming pared 2 bases from V and 4 bases from J, leaving 14 bases between. Per germline, CDR1 MNHNS and CDR2 SASEGT. There are 15 residues in the CDR3. As DNA, the CDR3 is TGTGCCAGCAGTGAAATGGCGGGGCTCGGCTATGGCTACACCTTC. Translation: CASSEMAGLGYGYTF.

The chain uses TRBV19 and TRBJ2-1; 7 nucleotides match TRBD1. Germline assignment: CDR1 LNHDA and CDR2 SQIVND (reference sequence). The V and J ends lost 4 bases and 2 bases, in that order; junction bases with no gene match: 2. The CDR3 spans 14 residues. This CDR3 reads CASSRTGPYNEQFF. CDR3 DNA sequence: TGTGCCAGTAGTAGGACAGGACCCTACAATGAGCAGTTCTTC.

The rearrangement uses TRBV5-3 and TRBJ2-7; D might be TRBD1 (5 bases). TRBV5-3 is an open reading frame whose function is uncertain. V lost 4 bases, J lost 3 bases, and 20 bases lay in between. CDR3 size: 16 residues. Here the CDR3 DNA reads TGTGCCAGAAGCCCCGCCACAGGACCTAATTTCTACGAGCAGTACTTC. Its translation: CARSPATGPNFYEQYF.

The chain recombines TRBV11-2 with TRBJ2-4; TRBD1 matches 7 bases. Germline CDR1 is SGHAT and CDR2 is FQNNGV. This CDR3 is 14 amino acids long. Unmatched junction bases numbered 4, after V lost 6 bases and J lost 2 bases. The CDR3 DNA reads as TGTGCCAGCAGAAAGACAGGGACCAAAAACATTCAGTACTTC. It translates to CASRKTGTKNIQYF. Complete variable domain (other parts from reference TRBV11-2 and TRBJ2-4): EAGVAQSPRYKIIEKRQSVAFWCNPISGHATLYWYQQILGQGPKLLIQFQNNGVVDDSQLPKDRFSAERLKGVDSTLKIQPAKLEDSAVYLCASRKTGTKNIQYFGAGTRLSVL.

The chain carries TRBV28 and TRBJ1-5; D is unresolved. The V gene's germline CDR1 is MDHEN and CDR2 SYDVKM. The CDR3 runs to 15 residues. V dropped 6 bases and J dropped 7 bases, with 19 bases sitting between them. The DNA of the CDR3 is TGTGCCAGCAGCAGAACCTCCGAGGTCGGGCAGCCCCAGCATTTT. It translates to CASSRTSEVGQPQHF.